This is a list of T cell receptor beta chains from one sample in a study of cytomegalovirus exposure and HLA in healthy donors. Generated by immunoSEQ multiplex PCR, the TCRdb table keeps only in-frame clones and is missing some. The repertoire has over 150,000 clones, approximately 84% of them found once; the top ten carry 4.8%. Material: PBMCs. The receptors derive from a man between 18 and 35 years old in good health and CMV-seronegative. The CDR3 runs from the conserved cysteine through the conserved F or W. Fields, in order: J gene, V gene, D gene, clone size, CDR3 protein, CDR3 DNA. A D gene is named only where the DNA matches it firmly. Clone sizes are given selectively: once, few, many, or a class where the clone is expanded.

j_call: TRBJ2-1; v_call: TRBV7-9; d_call: NA; clone_size: NA; cdr3_aa: CSSDSFLAVGLDLGQFF; cdr3_nt: TGTTCCAGCGATTCTTTCCTCGCGGTTGGTTTGGACTTAGGGCAGTTCTTC
j_call: TRBJ1-2; v_call: TRBV10-3; d_call: NA; clone_size: once; cdr3_aa: CAITGQGNYGYTF; cdr3_nt: TGTGCCATCACCGGGCAGGGAAACTATGGCTACACCTTC
j_call: TRBJ2-1; v_call: TRBV5-1; d_call: TRBD1; clone_size: NA; cdr3_aa: CASSSQGTYNEQFF; cdr3_nt: TGCGCCAGCAGCTCACAGGGGACCTACAATGAGCAGTTCTTC
j_call: TRBJ2-7; v_call: TRBV9; d_call: TRBD2; clone_size: NA; cdr3_aa: CASSSSVGGLAGIPYEQYF; cdr3_nt: TGTGCCAGCAGCTCATCGGTCGGGGGACTAGCGGGGATTCCCTACGAGCAGTACTTC
j_call: TRBJ2-1; v_call: TRBV9; d_call: NA; clone_size: NA; cdr3_aa: CASSASGSLYNEQFF; cdr3_nt: TGTGCCAGCAGCGCCTCCGGGTCACTTTACAATGAGCAGTTCTTC
j_call: TRBJ1-1; v_call: TRBV6-1; d_call: NA; clone_size: NA; cdr3_aa: CASEAVPNTEAFF; cdr3_nt: TGTGCCAGCGAGGCGGTACCCAACACTGAAGCTTTCTTT
j_call: TRBJ2-5; v_call: TRBV6-5; d_call: NA; clone_size: NA; cdr3_aa: CASSYLGGETQYF; cdr3_nt: TGTGCCAGCAGTTACTTGGGCGGGGAGACCCAGTACTTC
j_call: TRBJ1-5; v_call: TRBV28; d_call: NA; clone_size: NA; cdr3_aa: CASGHAGGVNQPQHF; cdr3_nt: TGTGCCAGCGGCCACGCGGGGGGCGTGAATCAGCCCCAGCATTTT
j_call: TRBJ1-2; v_call: TRBV7-9; d_call: TRBD1; clone_size: NA; cdr3_aa: CASSQDRGDGYTF; cdr3_nt: TGTGCCAGCAGCCAGGACAGGGGTGATGGCTACACCTTC
j_call: TRBJ1-4; v_call: TRBV2; d_call: TRBD1; clone_size: NA; cdr3_aa: CASSGTGEKLFF; cdr3_nt: TGTGCCAGCAGTGGGACAGGGGAAAAACTGTTTTTT
j_call: TRBJ1-1; v_call: TRBV6-6; d_call: NA; clone_size: NA; cdr3_aa: CASSLTGNTEAFF; cdr3_nt: TGTGCCAGCAGTTTGACAGGGAACACTGAAGCTTTCTTT
j_call: TRBJ2-3; v_call: TRBV7-3; d_call: TRBD1; clone_size: NA; cdr3_aa: CASSSPGQGIVDTQYF; cdr3_nt: TGTGCCAGCAGCTCCCCCGGACAGGGGATCGTAGATACGCAGTATTTT
j_call: TRBJ2-1; v_call: TRBV7-2; d_call: TRBD2; clone_size: NA; cdr3_aa: CASSSVLPGLAGNEQFF; cdr3_nt: TGTGCCAGCAGCTCCGTTCTGCCGGGACTAGCGGGCAATGAGCAGTTCTTC
j_call: TRBJ1-5; v_call: TRBV27; d_call: NA; clone_size: NA; cdr3_aa: CASTPRGGNQPQHF; cdr3_nt: TGTGCCAGCACCCCGAGGGGAGGTAATCAGCCCCAGCATTTT
j_call: TRBJ2-1; v_call: TRBV12-5; d_call: TRBD2; clone_size: NA; cdr3_aa: CASGPPLGGSYNEQFF; cdr3_nt: TGTGCTAGTGGTCCCCCTTTGGGGGGGTCCTACAATGAGCAGTTCTTC
j_call: TRBJ2-7; v_call: TRBV10-3; d_call: NA; clone_size: NA; cdr3_aa: CAITEGSGYEQYF; cdr3_nt: TGTGCCATCACCGAGGGTAGTGGCTACGAGCAGTACTTC
j_call: TRBJ2-5; v_call: TRBV11-1; d_call: NA; clone_size: NA; cdr3_aa: CASSSHLAPLPAPQETQYF; cdr3_nt: TGTGCCAGCAGCTCTCATCTAGCGCCGCTGCCGGCTCCCCAAGAGACCCAGTACTTC
j_call: TRBJ2-2; v_call: TRBV5-4; d_call: NA; clone_size: NA; cdr3_aa: CASSPEGRYTGELFF; cdr3_nt: TGTGCCAGCAGCCCGGAGGGAAGATACACCGGGGAGCTGTTTTTT
j_call: TRBJ1-5; v_call: TRBV6-6; d_call: TRBD1; clone_size: NA; cdr3_aa: CASSSQGNQPQHF; cdr3_nt: TGTGCCAGCAGCTCACAGGGGAATCAGCCCCAGCATTTT
j_call: TRBJ2-7; v_call: TRBV6-1; d_call: TRBD2; clone_size: once; cdr3_aa: CASSDGGRADEQYF; cdr3_nt: TGTGCCAGCAGTGACGGCGGGAGGGCGGACGAGCAGTACTTC
j_call: TRBJ2-2; v_call: TRBV7-3; d_call: NA; clone_size: NA; cdr3_aa: CASSPSGGRAGELFF; cdr3_nt: TGTGCCAGCAGCCCATCAGGGGGGCGGGCCGGGGAGCTGTTTTTT
j_call: TRBJ2-7; v_call: TRBV29-1; d_call: NA; clone_size: NA; cdr3_aa: CSPPPGVPSTPVKDPFCYEQYF; cdr3_nt: TGCAGCCCTCCACCGGGTGTCCCGTCGACGCCCGTTAAGGATCCATTCTGCTACGAGCAGTACTTC
j_call: TRBJ1-1; v_call: TRBV2; d_call: NA; clone_size: few; cdr3_aa: CASSRQRLNTEAFF; cdr3_nt: TGTGCCAGCAGTAGACAGCGTCTGAACACTGAAGCTTTCTTT
j_call: TRBJ2-3; v_call: TRBV30; d_call: NA; clone_size: once; cdr3_aa: CAWSGGREYVPDTQYF; cdr3_nt: TGTGCCTGGAGTGGAGGCCGGGAGTACGTGCCAGATACGCAGTATTTT
j_call: TRBJ2-7; v_call: TRBV25-1; d_call: TRBD1; clone_size: NA; cdr3_aa: CASRTGNNEQYF; cdr3_nt: TGTGCCAGCCGGACAGGGAACAACGAGCAGTACTTC
j_call: TRBJ2-1; v_call: TRBV30; d_call: NA; clone_size: NA; cdr3_aa: CAWSVPGEQFF; cdr3_nt: TGTGCCTGGAGTGTACCGGGTGAGCAGTTCTTC
j_call: TRBJ2-2; v_call: TRBV11-2; d_call: NA; clone_size: NA; cdr3_aa: CASSLRRVTGELFF; cdr3_nt: TGTGCCAGCAGCTTAAGGAGGGTAACCGGGGAGCTGTTTTTT
j_call: TRBJ1-1; v_call: TRBV6-1; d_call: NA; clone_size: NA; cdr3_aa: CASSGLRDTEAFF; cdr3_nt: TGTGCCAGCAGTGGGCTTCGGGACACTGAAGCTTTCTTT
j_call: TRBJ2-3; v_call: TRBV7-2; d_call: NA; clone_size: NA; cdr3_aa: CASSPQDTQYF; cdr3_nt: TGTGCCAGCAGCCCTCAGGATACGCAGTATTTT
j_call: TRBJ2-7; v_call: TRBV21-1; d_call: NA; clone_size: once; cdr3_aa: CASSIPGFYEQYF; cdr3_nt: TGTGCCAGCAGCATCCCGGGTTTCTACGAGCAGTACTTC
j_call: TRBJ1-2; v_call: TRBV5-6; d_call: TRBD1; clone_size: NA; cdr3_aa: CASSWDREFGYTF; cdr3_nt: TGTGCCAGCAGTTGGGACAGGGAGTTTGGCTACACCTTC
j_call: TRBJ2-7; v_call: TRBV9; d_call: TRBD2; clone_size: NA; cdr3_aa: CASSVGLAGPSYEQYF; cdr3_nt: TGTGCCAGCAGCGTAGGTCTAGCGGGACCCTCCTACGAGCAGTACTTC
j_call: TRBJ1-4; v_call: TRBV28; d_call: NA; clone_size: NA; cdr3_aa: CASSLLGRGEKLFF; cdr3_nt: TGTGCCAGCAGTTTACTTGGCCGAGGGGAAAAACTGTTTTTT
j_call: TRBJ2-5; v_call: TRBV5-4; d_call: NA; clone_size: NA; cdr3_aa: CASSLRTERETQYF; cdr3_nt: TGTGCCAGCAGCTTACGGACCGAGCGGGAGACCCAGTACTTC
j_call: TRBJ1-1; v_call: TRBV11-1; d_call: NA; clone_size: NA; cdr3_aa: CASSLARVVNTEAFF; cdr3_nt: TGTGCCAGCAGCTTAGCGAGGGTGGTGAACACTGAAGCTTTCTTT
j_call: TRBJ2-7; v_call: TRBV5-1; d_call: NA; clone_size: few; cdr3_aa: CASRLDSAGEQYF; cdr3_nt: TGCGCCAGCAGACTTGACTCGGCTGGCGAGCAGTACTTC
j_call: TRBJ2-1; v_call: TRBV4-3; d_call: TRBD2; clone_size: NA; cdr3_aa: CASSRQQPGLAENEQFF; cdr3_nt: TGCGCCAGCAGCCGCCAGCAACCGGGACTAGCGGAAAATGAGCAGTTCTTC
j_call: TRBJ1-1; v_call: TRBV25-1; d_call: NA; clone_size: NA; cdr3_aa: CASRMSNTEAFF; cdr3_nt: TGTGCCAGCAGAATGTCAAACACTGAAGCTTTCTTT
j_call: TRBJ1-1; v_call: TRBV7-6; d_call: NA; clone_size: NA; cdr3_aa: CASSTVGAVLNTEAFF; cdr3_nt: TGTGCCAGCAGCACAGTTGGGGCAGTTCTAAACACTGAAGCTTTCTTT
j_call: TRBJ2-1; v_call: TRBV4-3; d_call: TRBD2; clone_size: NA; cdr3_aa: CASSRTSGTYNEQFF; cdr3_nt: TGCGCCAGCAGCCGGACTAGCGGAACCTACAATGAGCAGTTCTTC
j_call: TRBJ2-2; v_call: TRBV5-1; d_call: NA; clone_size: few; cdr3_aa: CASSPGSSSTGELFF; cdr3_nt: TGCGCCAGCAGTCCCGGGTCTTCTTCAACCGGGGAGCTGTTTTTT
j_call: TRBJ1-5; v_call: TRBV28; d_call: NA; clone_size: NA; cdr3_aa: CASSLDPGGGVRSNQPQHF; cdr3_nt: TGTGCCAGCAGTTTAGACCCGGGGGGGGGAGTAAGGAGCAATCAGCCCCAGCATTTT
j_call: TRBJ1-3; v_call: TRBV7-9; d_call: NA; clone_size: NA; cdr3_aa: CASSLYVGSSGNTIYF; cdr3_nt: TGTGCCAGCAGCCTGTACGTAGGGAGCTCTGGAAACACCATATATTTT
j_call: TRBJ1-2; v_call: TRBV15; d_call: NA; clone_size: NA; cdr3_aa: CATSRGQVGYGYTF; cdr3_nt: TGTGCCACCAGCAGAGGGCAGGTCGGCTATGGCTACACCTTC
j_call: TRBJ1-1; v_call: TRBV13; d_call: NA; clone_size: NA; cdr3_aa: CASSSLIPGRESTEAFF; cdr3_nt: TGTGCCAGCAGCTCACTTATCCCGGGACGGGAGAGCACTGAAGCTTTCTTT